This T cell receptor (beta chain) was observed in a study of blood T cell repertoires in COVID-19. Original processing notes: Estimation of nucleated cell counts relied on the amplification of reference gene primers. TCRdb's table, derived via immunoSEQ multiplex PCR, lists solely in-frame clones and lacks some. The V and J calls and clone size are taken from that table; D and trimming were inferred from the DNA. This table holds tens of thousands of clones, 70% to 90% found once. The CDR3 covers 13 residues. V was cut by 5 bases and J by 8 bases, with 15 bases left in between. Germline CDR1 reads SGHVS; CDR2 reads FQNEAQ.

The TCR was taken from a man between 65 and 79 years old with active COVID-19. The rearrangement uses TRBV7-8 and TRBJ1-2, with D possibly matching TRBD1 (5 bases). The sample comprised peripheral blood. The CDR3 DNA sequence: TGTGCCAGCAGCAGGGGAAGGGTATTGGGCTACACCTTC. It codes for CASSRGRVLGYTF.